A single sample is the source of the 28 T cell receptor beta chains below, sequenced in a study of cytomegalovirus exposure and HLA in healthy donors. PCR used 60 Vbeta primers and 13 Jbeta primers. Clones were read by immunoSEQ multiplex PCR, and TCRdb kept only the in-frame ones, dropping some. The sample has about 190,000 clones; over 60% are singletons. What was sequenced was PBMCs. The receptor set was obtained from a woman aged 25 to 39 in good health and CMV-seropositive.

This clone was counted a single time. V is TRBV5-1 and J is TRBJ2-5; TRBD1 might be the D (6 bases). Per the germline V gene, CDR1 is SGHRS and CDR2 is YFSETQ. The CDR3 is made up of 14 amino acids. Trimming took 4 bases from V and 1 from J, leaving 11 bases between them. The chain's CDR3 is CASSEQGVQETQYF. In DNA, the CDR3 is TGCGCCAGCAGCGAACAGGGTGTCCAAGAGACCCAGTACTTC.

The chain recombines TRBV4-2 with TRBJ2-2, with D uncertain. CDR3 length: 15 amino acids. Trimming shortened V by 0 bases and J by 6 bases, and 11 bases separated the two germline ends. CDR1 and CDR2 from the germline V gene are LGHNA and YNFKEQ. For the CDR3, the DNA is TGTGCCAGCAGCCAAGAAGATTCCGAGGCCGGGGAGCTGTTTTTT. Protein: CASSQEDSEAGELFF.

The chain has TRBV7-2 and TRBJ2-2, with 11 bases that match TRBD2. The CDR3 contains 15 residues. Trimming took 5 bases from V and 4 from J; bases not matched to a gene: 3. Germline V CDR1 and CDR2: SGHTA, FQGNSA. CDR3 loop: CASSPGLAGTGELFF. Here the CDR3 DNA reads TGTGCCAGCAGCCCCGGACTAGCGGGCACCGGGGAGCTGTTTTTT.

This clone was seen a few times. The chain's CDR3 is CSVERGPTDTQYF. The CDR3 coding sequence is TGCAGCGTTGAAAGGGGGCCTACAGATACGCAGTATTTT. V is TRBV29-1 and J is TRBJ2-3, with TRBD1 matching over 7 bases. With V trimmed by 2 bases and J by 3 bases, 2 bases remained unmatched. Germline-derived CDR1 and CDR2 are SQVTM and ANQGSEA. The CDR3 has 13 amino acids.

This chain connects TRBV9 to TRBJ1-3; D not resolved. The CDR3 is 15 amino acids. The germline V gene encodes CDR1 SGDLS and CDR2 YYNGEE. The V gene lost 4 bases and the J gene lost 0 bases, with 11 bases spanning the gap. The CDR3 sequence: CASSSQVTSGNTIYF. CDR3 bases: TGTGCCAGCAGCTCGCAGGTAACCTCTGGAAACACCATATATTTT.

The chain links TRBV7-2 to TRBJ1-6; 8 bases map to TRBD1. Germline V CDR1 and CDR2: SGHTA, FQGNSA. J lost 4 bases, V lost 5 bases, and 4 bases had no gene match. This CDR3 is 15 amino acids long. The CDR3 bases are TGTGCCAGCAGCATTGGACAGGGTTATAATTCACCCCTCCACTTT. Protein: CASSIGQGYNSPLHF.

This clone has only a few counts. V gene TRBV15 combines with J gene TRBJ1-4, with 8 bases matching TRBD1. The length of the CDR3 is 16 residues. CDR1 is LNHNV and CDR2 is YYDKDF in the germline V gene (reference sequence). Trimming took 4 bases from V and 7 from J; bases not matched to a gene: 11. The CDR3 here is CATSKPQTGGSEKLFF. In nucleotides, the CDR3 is TGTGCCACCAGCAAACCACAAACAGGGGGGAGTGAAAAACTGTTTTTT.

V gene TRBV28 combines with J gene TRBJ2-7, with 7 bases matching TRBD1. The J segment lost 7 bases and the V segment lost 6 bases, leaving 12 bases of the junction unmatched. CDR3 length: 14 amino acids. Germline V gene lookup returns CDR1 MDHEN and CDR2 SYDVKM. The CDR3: CASRIPEGAEEQYF. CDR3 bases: TGTGCCAGCAGGATCCCAGAGGGGGCTGAAGAGCAGTACTTC.

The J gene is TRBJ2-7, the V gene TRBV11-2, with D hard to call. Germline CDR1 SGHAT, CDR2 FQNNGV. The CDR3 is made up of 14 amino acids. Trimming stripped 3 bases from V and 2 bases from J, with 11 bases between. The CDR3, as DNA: TGTGCCAGCAGCTTTCTGCGGAACCCCTACGAGCAGTACTTC. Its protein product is CASSFLRNPYEQYF.

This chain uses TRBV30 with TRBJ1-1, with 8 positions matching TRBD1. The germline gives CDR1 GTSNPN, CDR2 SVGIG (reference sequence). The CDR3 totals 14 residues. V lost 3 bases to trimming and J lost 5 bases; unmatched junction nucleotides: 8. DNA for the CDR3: TGTGCCTGGAGAAGGACAGGGTGGGATACTGAAGCTTTCTTT. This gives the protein CAWRRTGWDTEAFF.

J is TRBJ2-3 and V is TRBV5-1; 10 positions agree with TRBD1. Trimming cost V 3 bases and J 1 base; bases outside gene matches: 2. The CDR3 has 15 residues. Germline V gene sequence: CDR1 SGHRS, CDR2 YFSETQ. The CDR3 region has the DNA TGCGCCAGCAGCTCTGACAGGGGGCGCACAGATACGCAGTATTTT. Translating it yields CASSSDRGRTDTQYF.

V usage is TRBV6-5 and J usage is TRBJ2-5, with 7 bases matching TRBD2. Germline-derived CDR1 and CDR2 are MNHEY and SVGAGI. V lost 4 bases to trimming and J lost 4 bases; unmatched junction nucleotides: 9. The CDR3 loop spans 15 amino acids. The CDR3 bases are TGTGCCAGCAGTTCCGCGGCTGGGGGGGGAGAGACCCAGTACTTC. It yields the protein CASSSAAGGGETQYF.

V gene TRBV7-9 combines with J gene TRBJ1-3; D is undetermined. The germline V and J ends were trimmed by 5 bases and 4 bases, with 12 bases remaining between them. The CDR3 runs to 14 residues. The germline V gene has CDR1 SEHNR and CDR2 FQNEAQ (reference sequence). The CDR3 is CASSPQAGGNTIYF. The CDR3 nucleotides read TGTGCCAGCAGCCCGCAGGCGGGCGGAAACACCATATATTTT.

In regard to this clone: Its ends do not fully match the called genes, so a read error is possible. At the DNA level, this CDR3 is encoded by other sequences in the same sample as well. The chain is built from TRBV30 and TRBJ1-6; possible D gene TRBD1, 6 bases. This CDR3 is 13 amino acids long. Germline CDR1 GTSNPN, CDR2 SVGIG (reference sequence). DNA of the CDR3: TGTGCCTGGAGTGTACAGGGTAATTCACCCCTCCACTTC. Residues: CAWSVQGNSPLHF.

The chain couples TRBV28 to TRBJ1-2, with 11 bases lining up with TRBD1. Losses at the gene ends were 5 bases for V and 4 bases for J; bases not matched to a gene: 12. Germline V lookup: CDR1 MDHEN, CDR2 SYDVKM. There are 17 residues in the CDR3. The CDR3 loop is CASSLRDRGFLGYGYTF. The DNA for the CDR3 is TGTGCCAGCAGTCTCCGGGACAGGGGGTTTTTGGGCTATGGCTACACCTTC.

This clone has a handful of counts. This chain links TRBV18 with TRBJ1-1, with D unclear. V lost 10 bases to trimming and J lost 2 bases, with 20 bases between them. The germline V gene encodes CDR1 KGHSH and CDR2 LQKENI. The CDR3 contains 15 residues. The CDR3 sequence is CATSQQRQGNTEAFF. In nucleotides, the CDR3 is TGTGCCACCTCGCAACAGCGGCAAGGTAACACTGAAGCTTTCTTT.

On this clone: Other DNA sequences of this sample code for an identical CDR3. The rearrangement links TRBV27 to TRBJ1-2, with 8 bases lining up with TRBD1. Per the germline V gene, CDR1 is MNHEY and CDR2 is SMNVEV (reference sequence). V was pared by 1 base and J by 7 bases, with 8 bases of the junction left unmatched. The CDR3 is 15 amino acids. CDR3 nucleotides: TGTGCCAGCAGTTTATTTGGGACAGGACAGGTTGGCTACACCTTC. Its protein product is CASSLFGTGQVGYTF.

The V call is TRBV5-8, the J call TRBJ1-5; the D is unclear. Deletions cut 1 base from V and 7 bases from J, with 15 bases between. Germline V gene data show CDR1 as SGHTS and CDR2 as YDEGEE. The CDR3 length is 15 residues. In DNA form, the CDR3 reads TGTGCCAGCAGCTTGCCGTACGGGGTTGACCAGCCCCAGCATTTT. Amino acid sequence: CASSLPYGVDQPQHF.

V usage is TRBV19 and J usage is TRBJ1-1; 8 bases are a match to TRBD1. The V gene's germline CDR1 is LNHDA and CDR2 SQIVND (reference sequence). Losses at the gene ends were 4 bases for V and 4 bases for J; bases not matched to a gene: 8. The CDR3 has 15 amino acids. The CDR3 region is CASSKRRQGSTEAFF. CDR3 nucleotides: TGTGCCAGTAGTAAGAGAAGACAGGGGAGCACTGAAGCTTTCTTT. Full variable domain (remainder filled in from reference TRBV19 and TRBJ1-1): DGGITQSPKYLFRKEGQNVTLSCEQNLNHDAMYWYRQDPGQGLRLIYYSQIVNDFQKGDIAEGYSVSREKKESFPLTVTSAQKNPTAFYLCASSKRRQGSTEAFFGQGTRLTVV.

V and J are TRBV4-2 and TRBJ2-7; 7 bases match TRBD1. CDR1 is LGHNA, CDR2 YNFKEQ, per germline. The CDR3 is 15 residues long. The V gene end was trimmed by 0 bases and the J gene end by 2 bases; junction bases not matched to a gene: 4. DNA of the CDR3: TGTGCCAGCAGCCAAGAATGGGACAGAACCTACGAGCAGTACTTC. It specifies CASSQEWDRTYEQYF.

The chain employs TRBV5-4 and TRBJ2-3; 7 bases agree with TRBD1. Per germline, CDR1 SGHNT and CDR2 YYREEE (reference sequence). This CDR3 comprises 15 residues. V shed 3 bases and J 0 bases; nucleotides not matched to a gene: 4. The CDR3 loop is CASSYGQASTDTQYF. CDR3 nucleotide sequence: TGTGCCAGCAGCTACGGACAGGCAAGCACAGATACGCAGTATTTT. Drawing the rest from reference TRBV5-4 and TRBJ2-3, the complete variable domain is ETGVTQSPTHLIKTRGQQVTLRCSSQSGHNTVSWYQQALGQGPQFIFQYYREEENGRGNFPPRFSGLQFPNYSSELNVNALELDDSALYLCASSYGQASTDTQYFGPGTRLTVL.

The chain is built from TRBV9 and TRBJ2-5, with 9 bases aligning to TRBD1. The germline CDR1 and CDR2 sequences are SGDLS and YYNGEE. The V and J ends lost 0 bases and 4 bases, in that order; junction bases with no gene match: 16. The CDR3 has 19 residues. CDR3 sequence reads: CASSVALGAGQGFGETQYF. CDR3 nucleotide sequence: TGTGCCAGCAGCGTAGCTTTGGGGGCAGGACAGGGGTTCGGAGAGACCCAGTACTTC.

The CDR3 DNA reads as TGTGCCAGCAGTCTCAACCGGGAGGGTGGCTACACCTTC. Translating it yields CASSLNREGGYTF. J is TRBJ1-2 and V is TRBV6-5; D uncertain. The CDR3 is 13 residues long. Per germline, CDR1 MNHEY and CDR2 SVGAGI. The V gene lost 5 bases and the J gene lost 7 bases, with 14 bases spanning the gap.

The CDR3 loop reads CASSLFLWDRVRDTQYF. The CDR3 coding sequence is TGTGCCAGCAGTTTGTTTCTATGGGACAGGGTAAGGGATACGCAGTATTTT. V is TRBV28 and J is TRBJ2-3; 9 bases are shared with TRBD1. Germline assignment: CDR1 MDHEN and CDR2 SYDVKM. This CDR3 has 17 residues. The V and J ends lost 3 bases and 6 bases, in that order; junction bases with no gene match: 13.

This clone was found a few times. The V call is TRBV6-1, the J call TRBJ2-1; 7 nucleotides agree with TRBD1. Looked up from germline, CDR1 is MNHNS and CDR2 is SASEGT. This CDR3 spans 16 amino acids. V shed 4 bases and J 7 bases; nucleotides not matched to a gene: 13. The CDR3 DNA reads TGTGCCAGCAGTGCAGAGACAGGGCTGTGGTGGAATGAGCAGTTCTTC. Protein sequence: CASSAETGLWWNEQFF.

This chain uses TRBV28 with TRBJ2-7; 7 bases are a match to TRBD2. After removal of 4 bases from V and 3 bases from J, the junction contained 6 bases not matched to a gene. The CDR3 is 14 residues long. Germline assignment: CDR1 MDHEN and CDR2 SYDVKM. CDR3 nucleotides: TGTGCCAGCAGTTCCCCTAGCGGCTACTACGAGCAGTACTTC. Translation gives CASSSPSGYYEQYF.

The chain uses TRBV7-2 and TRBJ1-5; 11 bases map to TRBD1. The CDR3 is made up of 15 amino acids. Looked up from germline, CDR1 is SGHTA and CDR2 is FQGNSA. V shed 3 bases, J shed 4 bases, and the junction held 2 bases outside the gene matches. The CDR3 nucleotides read TGTGCCAGCAGCTTGGACAGGGGGCCAAATCAGCCCCAGCATTTT. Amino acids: CASSLDRGPNQPQHF.

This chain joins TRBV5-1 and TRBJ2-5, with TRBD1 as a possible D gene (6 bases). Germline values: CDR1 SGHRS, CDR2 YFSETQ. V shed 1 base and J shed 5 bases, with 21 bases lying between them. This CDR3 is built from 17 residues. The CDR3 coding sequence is TGCGCCAGCAGCTTGAGGGTCGGGGCAGGGGTCGATGAGACCCAGTACTTC. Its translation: CASSLRVGAGVDETQYF.